The 22 T cell receptor beta chains below all came from one sample that was sequenced in a study of blood T cell repertoires in COVID-19. Measured with immunoSEQ multiplex PCR; TCRdb has only the in-frame clones, and not every one. The table lists about 250,000 clones, about 73% of them singletons. Material: peripheral blood. Receptors originate from a woman older than 75 with acute or convalescent COVID-19.

This chain links TRBV19 with TRBJ1-2; D might be TRBD1 (5 bases). The CDR3 is 14 amino acids. Trimming took off 3 bases at V and 13 bases at J, with 21 bases between the two ends. Looked up from germline, CDR1 is LNHDA and CDR2 is SQIVND (reference sequence). Here the CDR3 reads CASSMLATVPTLTF. For the CDR3, the DNA is TGTGCCAGTAGTATGTTGGCGACAGTCCCAACCCTCACCTTC.

V usage is TRBV7-9 and J usage is TRBJ1-3, with a tentative D call TRBD1 (6 bases). V lost 4 bases and J lost 2, with 18 bases in between. The CDR3 has 17 amino acids. Germline V gives CDR1 SEHNR, CDR2 FQNEAQ (reference sequence). CDR3 protein: CASSSIQRQAAGNTIYF. The CDR3 coding sequence is TGTGCCAGCAGCTCGATCCAACGACAGGCTGCTGGAAACACCATATATTTT.

The chain carries TRBV7-9 and TRBJ2-1; TRBD2 aligns across 7 bases. CDR1 is SEHNR, CDR2 FQNEAQ, per germline (reference sequence). The CDR3 spans 14 residues. The ends lost 5 bases at V and 10 bases at J; junction bases unmatched: 11. CDR3 in amino acids: CASSEMTSRQEQFF. For the CDR3, the DNA is TGTGCCAGCAGCGAGATGACTAGCCGTCAGGAGCAGTTCTTC.

The sample holds a few counts of this clone. This chain uses TRBV7-2 with TRBJ2-3; 8 bases are shared with TRBD2. The V gene's germline CDR1 is SGHTA and CDR2 FQGNSA. The junction had 6 bases not matched to a gene; V was cut back by 2 bases and J by 2 bases. The CDR3 consists of 16 residues. The CDR3 DNA reads as TGTGCCAGCAGCTTAATTTCGCGGGGGGCCACAGATACGCAGTATTTT. This sequence encodes CASSLISRGATDTQYF.

This rearrangement joins TRBV3-1 (or the pseudogene TRBV3-2) to TRBJ1-1; maybe TRBD1 (5 bases). This CDR3 has 14 amino acids. Germline CDR1 and CDR2: LGHDT and YNNKEL (reference sequence). V was clipped by 4 bases and J by 5 bases, with 14 bases between them. The DNA for the CDR3 is TGTGCCAGCAGCCGAAATGGGGGGGGGACTGAAGCTTTCTTT. Its protein is CASSRNGGGTEAFF.

In this sample, this clone turned up a few times. The chain combines TRBV6-1 with TRBJ2-3; 8 bases are a match to TRBD2. CDR1 is MNHNS and CDR2 is SASEGT in the germline V gene. This CDR3 has 14 residues. V lost 1 base, J lost 8 bases, and 5 bases stayed unmatched. The CDR3 loop reads CASSEGTSRGTQYF. CDR3 in DNA: TGTGCCAGCAGTGAAGGGACTAGCCGGGGTACGCAGTATTTT.

The chain links TRBV21-1 to TRBJ1-2; the table's D call TRBD1 went unverified against the DNA. TRBV21-1 is shown as a pseudogene. The CDR3 loop spans 15 amino acids. The CDR3 region has the DNA TGTGCCAGCAGCATCTACAGGGGGCCCTGCTATGGCTACACCTTC. It specifies CASSIYRGPCYGYTF.

Of note for this clone: Germline and junction disagree at one end, which may indicate a read error. The CDR3 loop is CASSLEHPGGYGYTF. CDR3 sequence (DNA): TGTGCCAGTAGTCTAGAACACCCCGGGGGCTATGGCTACACCTTC. The chain has TRBV19 and TRBJ1-2, with D perhaps TRBD1 (5 bases). This CDR3 has 15 residues. CDR1 and CDR2 from the germline V gene are LNHDA and SQIVND (reference sequence). The full variable domain, in which reference TRBV19 and TRBJ1-2 provide the parts outside the CDR3, is DGGITQSPKYLFRKEGQNVTLSCEQNLNHDAMYWYRQDPGQGLRLIYYSQIVNDFQKGDIAEGYSVSREKKESFPLTVTSAQKNPTAFYLCASSLEHPGGYGYTFGSGTRLTVV.

J is TRBJ2-5 and V is TRBV19; D remains ambiguous. The V end was cut by 3 bases, the J end by 2 bases, with 13 bases between. The CDR3 consists of 15 residues. Germline CDR1 reads LNHDA; CDR2 reads SQIVND (reference sequence). The CDR3 DNA reads TGTGCCAGTAGTATTAGCCGTGCCAGACAAGAGACCCAGTACTTC. Translated, it gives CASSISRARQETQYF.

This clone was recorded only once. This rearrangement joins TRBV7-2 to TRBJ2-7; tentatively, D is TRBD1 (6 bases). Deletions cut 4 bases from V and 3 bases from J, with 13 bases between. Germline V gives CDR1 SGHTA, CDR2 FQGNSA. The CDR3 length is 14 residues. CDR3 in amino acids: CASSSSRDNYEQYF. The DNA of the CDR3 is TGTGCCAGCAGCTCAAGCCGGGACAACTACGAGCAGTACTTC. The variable domain in full, completed from reference TRBV7-2 and TRBJ2-7, reads GAGVSQSPSNKVTEKGKDVELRCDPISGHTALYWYRQSLGQGLEFLIYFQGNSAPDKSGLPSDRFSAERTGGSVSTLTIQRTQQEDSAVYLCASSSSRDNYEQYFGPGTRLTVT.

The genes are TRBV7-3 and TRBJ2-1, with D maybe TRBD1 (6 bases). The CDR3 is 13 amino acids. Trimming took 5 bases from V and 8 from J, leaving 13 bases between them. Looked up from germline, CDR1 is SGHTA and CDR2 is FQGTGA. CDR3 sequence: CASSPTGFDEQFF. CDR3 bases: TGTGCCAGCAGCCCCACAGGGTTTGATGAGCAGTTCTTC. Together with reference TRBV7-3 and TRBJ2-1, the CDR3 gives the full variable domain: GAGVSQTPSNKVTEKGKYVELRCDPISGHTALYWYRQSLGQGPEFLIYFQGTGAADDSGLPNDRFFAVRPEGSVSTLKIQRTERGDSAVYLCASSPTGFDEQFFGPGTRLTVL.

The chain combines TRBV18 with TRBJ2-2; a possible D gene is TRBD2 (7 bases). The V gene lost 2 bases and the J gene lost 0 bases, with 13 bases spanning the gap. In germline, CDR1 is KGHSH, CDR2 LQKENI. This CDR3 contains 17 residues. The CDR3 region has the DNA TGTGCCAGCTCACCATATCGGGGGGCCACGAACACCGGGGAGCTGTTTTTT. This gives the protein CASSPYRGATNTGELFF.

This clone was recorded a few times. This CDR3 reads CASSLGSGGFHEQFF. CDR3 sequence (DNA): TGTGCCAGCAGCTTAGGGAGCGGGGGGTTCCATGAGCAGTTCTTC. The rearrangement uses TRBV7-9 and TRBJ2-1; 9 bases line up with TRBD2. This CDR3 spans 15 amino acids. J lost 8 bases, V lost 1 base, and 6 bases had no gene match. The germline CDR1 and CDR2 sequences are SEHNR and FQNEAQ (reference sequence). Together with reference TRBV7-9 and TRBJ2-1, the CDR3 gives the full variable domain: DTGVSQNPRHKITKRGQNVTFRCDPISEHNRLYWYRQTLGQGPEFLTYFQNEAQLEKSRLLSDRFSAERPKGSFSTLEIQRTEQGDSAMYLCASSLGSGGFHEQFFGPGTRLTVL.

The V call is TRBV6-6, the J call TRBJ2-5, with D possibly being TRBD1 (5 bases). CDR3 length equals 12 residues. V was shortened by 6 bases and J by 10 bases, with 15 bases between the two germline ends. Looked up from germline, CDR1 is MNHNY and CDR2 is SVGAGI (reference sequence). In DNA, the CDR3 is TGTGCCAGCAGCTCAAACCTCAGGGTCCAGTACTTC. Translation gives CASSSNLRVQYF.

The chain recombines TRBV25-1 with TRBJ1-1; no clear D. V was clipped by 4 bases and J by 5 bases, with 17 bases between them. Looked up from germline, CDR1 is MGHDK and CDR2 is SYGVNS. This CDR3 contains 15 residues. The CDR3 bases are TGTGCCAGCAGTGCCGCCGGGTCTGGTCGTACTGAAGCTTTCTTT. Amino acids: CASSAAGSGRTEAFF.

This sequence joins TRBV11-2 and TRBJ2-1; 11 bases are shared with TRBD2. V trimming: 5 bases; J trimming: 2 bases; junction bases outside the gene matches: 8. CDR1 SGHAT and CDR2 FQNNGV come from the germline V gene. CDR3 length: 17 residues. The CDR3 here is CASSPRLAGGAYNEQFF. In DNA, the CDR3 is TGTGCCAGCAGCCCTCGATTAGCGGGAGGGGCCTACAATGAGCAGTTCTTC.

This clone came up a few times. The chain is built from TRBV27 and TRBJ1-1; 8 nucleotides agree with TRBD1. There are 11 residues in the CDR3. The germline gives CDR1 MNHEY, CDR2 SMNVEV (reference sequence). The junction had 6 bases not matched to a gene; V was cut back by 7 bases and J by 11 bases. Here the CDR3 DNA reads TGTGCCAGCATGGACAGGGCTCGGGCTTTCTTT. It codes for CASMDRARAFF.

This clone was picked up a small number of times. This chain links TRBV5-1 with TRBJ2-1, with TRBD1 identical over 7 bases. The CDR3 is 20 amino acids. V shed 2 bases and J 2 bases; nucleotides not matched to a gene: 19. Germline V lookup: CDR1 SGHRS, CDR2 YFSETQ. In DNA, the CDR3 is TGCGCCAGCAGCTTCAACTCCCGAGCCTTGACAGGGCGACCCTACAATGAGCAGTTCTTC. Amino acid sequence: CASSFNSRALTGRPYNEQFF.

The gene calls are TRBV10-2 and TRBJ2-7; 10 bases line up with TRBD2. Germline V gene sequence: CDR1 WSHSY, CDR2 SAAADI. After removal of 7 bases from V and 5 bases from J, the junction contained 14 bases not matched to a gene. The CDR3 is made up of 16 amino acids. The DNA of the CDR3 is TGCGCCAGCACCCAAACTTCTAGCGGGAGAATCCACGAGCAGTACTTC. This gives the protein CASTQTSSGRIHEQYF.

The sample holds a few counts of this clone. The rearrangement joins TRBV2 to TRBJ1-2; D not certain. This CDR3 is built from 11 residues. Deletions cut 5 bases from V and 2 bases from J, with 3 bases between. Germline assignment: CDR1 SNHLY and CDR2 FYNNEI. The CDR3 is CASSPNYGYTF. The CDR3 bases are TGTGCCAGCAGTCCGAACTATGGCTACACCTTC.

The chain has TRBV27 and TRBJ1-4; D perhaps matches TRBD1 (5 bases). The V gene lost 6 bases and the J gene lost 7 bases, with 21 bases spanning the gap. Germline V lookup: CDR1 MNHEY, CDR2 SMNVEV (reference sequence). CDR3 length equals 16 residues. For the CDR3, the DNA is TGTGCCAGCAGACCTCGCGGCGGAGGGGTCGCTGAAAAACTGTTTTTT. Translation: CASRPRGGGVAEKLFF.

This rearrangement joins TRBV28 to TRBJ2-6; 9 bases match TRBD1. The CDR3 sequence is 19 residues long. The ends lost 5 bases at V and 0 bases at J; junction bases unmatched: 11. Germline CDR1 reads MDHEN; CDR2 reads SYDVKM. The CDR3 DNA reads TGTGCCAGCAGTGACCTTCCGGGACAGGGCCTCTCTGGGGCCAACGTCCTGACTTTC. Translating gives CASSDLPGQGLSGANVLTF. The variable domain in full, completed from reference TRBV28 and TRBJ2-6, reads DVKVTQSSRYLVKRTGEKVFLECVQDMDHENMFWYRQDPGLGLRLIYFSYDVKMKEKGDIPEGYSVSREKKERFSLILESASTNQTSMYLCASSDLPGQGLSGANVLTFGAGSRLTVL.